The present T cell receptor (beta chain) was sequenced within a study of cytomegalovirus exposure and HLA in healthy donors. General study points: It is likely that the observed cluster of highly shared sequence variants was a sequencing artifact. Most subjects' HLA-A and HLA-B alleles were reportedly predicted from TCR beta sequences. Altogether, 150 to 200 TCR beta chains were recorded as cytomegalovirus-associated.

The PCR was carried out with 60 Vbeta primers and 13 Jbeta primers. TCRdb keeps only in-frame clones here, not all; method: immunoSEQ multiplex PCR. Its table records roughly 80,000 clones. The germline CDR1 and CDR2 sequences are SGHRS and YFSETQ. V was pared by 4 bases and J by 2 bases, with 7 bases between. The CDR3 length is 12 residues. As for this clone: The antigen is unknown.

The sample consisted of PBMCs. V is TRBV5-1 and J is TRBJ2-7, with a weak D call TRBD1 (6 bases). The clonotype was recovered from a woman aged 25 to 45 in good health and CMV-seronegative. In DNA form, the CDR3 reads TGCGCCAGCAGCGGGGGCCCCTACGAGCAGTACTTC. Its protein product is CASSGGPYEQYF.